This TCR beta chain was obtained from a study of blood T cell repertoires in COVID-19 (dated by TCRdb to 2019 to 2021). Concerning the study at large: The collaborator samples originated in the United States, Italy and Spain and spanned the acute and convalescent phases of COVID-19. The prospective study material was composed of cDNA or gDNA derived from T cells, B-cell-depleted T cells, or PBMCs. The dataset comprised deeply sampled blood TCRbeta repertoires from subjects exposed to, actively infected with, or recovered from COVID-19. The repertoires were released in a freely available public database meant as a resource for research on the immune response to SARS-CoV-2. The samples were drawn from two sources: the first 160 participants of the ongoing ImmuneRACE study, and 1,200 or so subjects contributed by 6 global collaborators. A de-identified subject ID, COVID-19 status, age in years and sex were almost always included in the sample metadata. Where HLA class I and class II types were available, the types were taken from metadata supplied by the sample provider, not from assay-based typing.

Results the study describes overall, beyond this receptor: The quantity of clinical and demographic metadata differed by source and by participant and was supplied without curation.

Whole blood was collected in K2EDTA tubes by collaborating institutions according to the institutions' own protocols. For TCRbeta analysis, collaborators shipped samples as frozen whole blood, isolated PBMCs, or DNA extracted from either of those sample types. There are 15 amino acids in the CDR3, from cysteine to phenylalanine inclusive. Only the CDR3 part of the read is kept: 45 bases, read in frame from the first base. The junction shows trimming of 4 bases on V and 2 bases on J, plus 14 bases between the germline ends. As encoded in the germline V gene (reference sequence), CDR1 is MNHEY while CDR2 is SMNVEV. The immunoSEQ Assay, a bias-controlled multiplex PCR, was used to amplify TCRbeta CDR3 regions from genomic DNA. Regarding the original processing steps: The number of nucleated cells in each sample was estimated from the amplification of reference gene primers within the assay. To quantify the absolute abundance of each unique TCRbeta CDR3 rearrangement, sequence reads were collapsed and filtered. For each sample, productive Simpson clonality was calculated by taking the square root of Simpson's diversity index across productive rearrangements. TCRdb took over this immuneACCESS table, retaining in-frame rearrangements with V and J assigned. Such tables are incomplete; in checked studies, under half of the missing clones stem from an unresolved V gene, and the remainder is unexplained. V and J calls and clone size are as listed in that table; D and trimming were resolved from the DNA. This sample comprises roughly 700,000 clones, 80% to 90% of them detected only once. The ten largest clones capture approximately 0.3% of the sample.

With respect to this clone: Its antigen is currently not known. No much larger clone is present one base from it, and per-base qualities are unavailable.

This sequence was found in a woman aged 18-29 years with acute or convalescent COVID-19. Here the chain combines TRBV27 and TRBJ1-2; matching of 6 bases hints at TRBD1 as the D gene. The sample taken for sequencing was peripheral blood. DNA sequence: TGTGCCAGCAGTTCAAGGTCCAGGGGAAACTATGGCTACACCTTC. Translation gives CASSSRSRGNYGYTF.